Below, 31 T cell receptor beta chains from the same sample are listed, as sequenced in a study of blood T cell repertoires in COVID-19. TCRdb keeps only in-frame clones here, not all; method: immunoSEQ multiplex PCR. This sample yields approximately 24,000 clones, of which roughly 91% are seen a single time; 8% to 9.5% belongs to the top ten. Sequencing was done on a sample of peripheral blood. All receptors come from a man aged 50 to 60 with active COVID-19.

This clone has only a few counts. J is TRBJ1-6 and V is TRBV7-2; TRBD1 aligns across 7 bases. Germline CDR1 is SGHTA and CDR2 is FQGNSA. The CDR3 is 13 residues long. Losses at the gene ends were 5 bases for V and 9 bases for J; bases not matched to a gene: 4. CDR3 amino acids: CASSQTGVSPLHF. The CDR3 DNA reads as TGTGCCAGCAGCCAAACAGGGGTTTCACCCCTCCACTTT.

The genes are TRBV2 and TRBJ1-2; TRBD1 agrees at 9 bases. This CDR3 has 14 residues. The germline V gene encodes CDR1 SNHLY and CDR2 FYNNEI. Germline trimming cut 5 bases from V and 4 bases from J; bases unmatched to any gene: 5. CDR3 in amino acids: CASSQGQGPYGYTF. The DNA of the CDR3 is TGTGCCAGCAGTCAAGGACAGGGGCCCTATGGCTACACCTTC. Filled out from reference TRBV2 and TRBJ1-2, the complete variable domain reads EPEVTQTPSHQVTQMGQEVILRCVPISNHLYFYWYRQILGQKVEFLVSFYNNEISEKSEIFDDQFSVERPDGSNFTLKIRSTKLEDSAMYFCASSQGQGPYGYTFGSGTRLTVV.

This chain connects TRBV5-1 to TRBJ2-5; 11 bases line up with TRBD2. Trimming took 1 base from V and 2 from J; bases not matched to a gene: 1. The CDR3 covers 15 residues. Germline V gene data show CDR1 as SGHRS and CDR2 as YFSETQ. The DNA for the CDR3 is TGCGCCAGCAGCTTGACTAGCGGGGGACAAGAGACCCAGTACTTC. It encodes CASSLTSGGQETQYF.

J is TRBJ2-7 and V is TRBV7-9; maybe TRBD1 (6 bases). Trimming cost V 3 bases and J 2 bases, with 11 bases left between them. The CDR3 loop spans 14 amino acids. The V gene's germline CDR1 is SEHNR and CDR2 FQNEAQ (reference sequence). CDR3: CASSLGRGPYEQYF. The CDR3 DNA reads TGTGCCAGCAGCTTGGGCAGGGGACCCTACGAGCAGTACTTC.

This clone was counted a single time. The rearrangement joins TRBV24-1 to TRBJ1-2; 7 nucleotides agree with TRBD1. The germline V gene has CDR1 KGHDR and CDR2 SFDVKD. J was trimmed by 4 bases and V by 4 bases; bases with no gene match: 5. The CDR3 is 14 amino acids. CDR3: CATSDYDRVYGYTF. CDR3 DNA sequence: TGTGCCACCAGTGACTACGACAGGGTCTATGGCTACACCTTC.

The chain carries TRBV2 and TRBJ1-1, with D possibly being TRBD1 (5 bases). V lost 0 bases and J 4 bases, leaving 9 bases between the germline ends. Germline-derived CDR1 and CDR2 are SNHLY and FYNNEI. The CDR3 is 14 residues long. CDR3 sequence reads: CASSEALGGTEAFF. The DNA of the CDR3 is TGTGCCAGCAGTGAAGCACTGGGGGGCACTGAAGCTTTCTTT.

The gene calls are TRBV5-8 and TRBJ1-2; 10 bases match TRBD1. This CDR3 contains 15 residues. Germline loops: CDR1 SGHTS, CDR2 YDEGEE. V shed 4 bases, J shed 4 bases, and the junction held 7 bases outside the gene matches. CDR3 DNA: TGTGCCAGCAGCCCGGGACAGGGGTTGGGCTATGGCTACACCTTC. Translation: CASSPGQGLGYGYTF.

The chain joins TRBV29-1 to TRBJ2-2; 7 bases map to TRBD1. V gave up 7 bases and J gave up 1 base; unmatched junction bases: 3. Looked up from germline, CDR1 is SQVTM and CDR2 is ANQGSEA. The CDR3 covers 13 residues. The CDR3, as DNA: TGCAGCGCGAGGGGGCGGAACACCGGGGAGCTGTTTTTT. Translated, it gives CSARGRNTGELFF.

The V gene is TRBV12-3 or TRBV12-4, the J gene TRBJ2-1, with D possibly matching TRBD2 (6 bases). V was clipped by 1 base and J by 14 bases, with 9 bases between them. The CDR3 loop spans 11 amino acids. The CDR3 DNA reads TGTGCCAGCAGTTTAGACCGCGGGAAGTTCTTC. As protein: CASSLDRGKFF.

The gene calls are TRBV25-1 and TRBJ1-2, with a weak D call TRBD1 (5 bases). The CDR3 has 12 amino acids. V was trimmed by 10 bases and J by 6 bases, leaving 15 bases between them. The V gene's germline CDR1 is MGHDK and CDR2 SYGVNS. The chain's CDR3 is CATLGGVNGYTF. The DNA of the CDR3 is TGTGCCACCCTCGGGGGGGTGAATGGCTACACCTTC.

This clone appeared a single time. The V gene is TRBV6-5, the J gene TRBJ2-1; D call uncertain. The CDR3 is 12 residues long. Germline V gene data show CDR1 as MNHEY and CDR2 as SVGAGI. Trimming pared 6 bases from V and 4 bases from J, leaving 7 bases between. The CDR3 nucleotides are TGTGCCAGCAGCCCCGGTTACAATGAGCAGTTCTTC. Translation gives CASSPGYNEQFF.

The chain combines TRBV15 with TRBJ1-5; 7 nucleotides align to TRBD1. The CDR3 runs to 18 residues. J lost 2 bases, V lost 1 base, and 11 bases had no gene match. Germline-derived CDR1 and CDR2 are LNHNV and YYDKDF (reference sequence). CDR3 sequence (DNA): TGTGCCACCAGCAGAGCTAGTGGCACAGGGGTTGGCAATCAGCCCCAGCATTTT. The encoded protein is CATSRASGTGVGNQPQHF.

This clone was observed a few times. The gene calls are TRBV4-2 and TRBJ2-5, with a possible D match to TRBD2 (5 bases). Germline V gene data show CDR1 as LGHNA and CDR2 as YNFKEQ. The CDR3 has 16 amino acids. V gave up 1 base and J gave up 5 bases, with 17 bases separating them. CDR3 nucleotides: TGTGCCAGCAGCCAAGTCACAGTATATAGCGAGGAGACCCAGTACTTC. Amino acid sequence: CASSQVTVYSEETQYF.

This chain uses TRBV2 with TRBJ1-1; 7 positions agree with TRBD1. CDR3 length: 15 amino acids. CDR1 is SNHLY and CDR2 is FYNNEI in the germline V gene. V trimming: 4 bases; J trimming: 5 bases; junction bases outside the gene matches: 10. CDR3 residues: CASSGGQALRTEAFF. The CDR3 region has the DNA TGTGCCAGCAGTGGAGGACAGGCGCTAAGGACTGAAGCTTTCTTT.

The chain links TRBV7-2 to TRBJ1-1; D unresolved. Looked up from germline, CDR1 is SGHTA and CDR2 is FQGNSA. The CDR3 covers 15 residues. V lost 5 bases to trimming and J lost 4 bases, with 17 bases between them. For the CDR3, the DNA is TGTGCCAGCAGCACCCGGCCCCTTGGGAGCACTGAAGCTTTCTTT. It encodes CASSTRPLGSTEAFF.

The genes are TRBV10-3 and TRBJ2-7, with 7 bases identical to TRBD1. The germline V gene encodes CDR1 ENHRY and CDR2 SYGVKD. V lost 10 bases to trimming and J lost 2 bases; unmatched junction nucleotides: 5. CDR3 length: 12 residues. The CDR3 reads CATTGQTYEQYF. CDR3 DNA: TGTGCCACCACGGGACAGACCTACGAGCAGTACTTC.

The V call is TRBV18, the J call TRBJ2-1; D may be TRBD1 (5 bases). The ends were cut back, 5 bases at V and 0 bases at J, with 14 bases in the middle. Per germline, CDR1 KGHSH and CDR2 LQKENI. CDR3 length equals 16 residues. The CDR3 DNA is TGTGCCAGCTCAGCTCAGGGCCAGAGCTCCTACAATGAGCAGTTCTTC. Amino acids: CASSAQGQSSYNEQFF. Together with reference TRBV18 and TRBJ2-1, the CDR3 gives the full variable domain: NAGVMQNPRHLVRRRGQEARLRCSPMKGHSHVYWYRQLPEEGLKFMVYLQKENIIDESGMPKERFSAEFPKEGPSILRIQQVVRGDSAAYFCASSAQGQSSYNEQFFGPGTRLTVL.

The rearrangement uses TRBV6-1 and TRBJ2-5; 8 bases fit TRBD1. The CDR3 has 15 residues. Germline V gives CDR1 MNHNS, CDR2 SASEGT. V trimming: 3 bases; J trimming: 5 bases; junction bases outside the gene matches: 8. The DNA for the CDR3 is TGTGCCAGCAGTGACACGACAGGGGTTGGGGAGACCCAGTACTTC. Its protein is CASSDTTGVGETQYF.

The chain employs TRBV27 and TRBJ2-6, with 9 bases aligning to TRBD1. CDR3 length: 19 amino acids. V lost 2 bases to trimming and J lost 0 bases; unmatched junction nucleotides: 8. CDR1 and CDR2 (germline): MNHEY, SMNVEV (reference sequence). CDR3 region: CASSLIGTGLFSGANVLTF. The CDR3 nucleotides are TGTGCCAGCAGTTTAATCGGGACAGGGTTATTCTCTGGGGCCAACGTCCTGACTTTC.

V and J are TRBV5-1 and TRBJ2-1, with 9 bases identical to TRBD2. Germline-derived CDR1 and CDR2 are SGHRS and YFSETQ. V lost 0 bases and J lost 6; bases outside the gene matches: 4. There are 15 residues in the CDR3. The CDR3 loop is CASSLVASGVNEQFF. The CDR3 nucleotides read TGCGCCAGCAGCTTGGTGGCTAGCGGGGTCAATGAGCAGTTCTTC.

V usage is TRBV10-1 and J usage is TRBJ2-5, with D possibly TRBD2 on 6 matching bases. Germline V gene sequence: CDR1 WNHNN, CDR2 SYGVQD (reference sequence). The CDR3 extends over 12 amino acids. The V end lost 10 bases, the J end lost 7 bases, and 16 bases lay between the germline ends. Here the CDR3 reads CATSPGGRTQYF. The CDR3 DNA reads TGCGCCACCTCACCCGGGGGTCGGACCCAGTACTTC.

The chain has TRBV30 and TRBJ2-7; D gene ambiguous. Trimming removed 0 bases at V and 3 bases at J, with 9 bases between. The CDR3 extends over 13 amino acids. Looked up from germline, CDR1 is GTSNPN and CDR2 is SVGIG (reference sequence). Here the CDR3 DNA reads TGTGCCTGGAGTGTTTCTATATACTACGAGCAGTACGTC. Translating gives CAWSVSIYYEQYV.

This chain connects TRBV4-3 to TRBJ2-1, with 12 bases that match TRBD2. CDR1 and CDR2 from the germline V gene are LGHNA and YSLEER. This CDR3 has 17 residues. The junction had 8 bases not matched to a gene; V was cut back by 1 base and J by 7 bases. CDR3 bases: TGCGCCAGCAGCCAAGTGCTAGCGGGAGGGCCTTTAAATGAGCAGTTCTTC. As protein: CASSQVLAGGPLNEQFF.

CDR3 sequence: CASPGGSNEQFF. Written as DNA, the CDR3 is TGTGCCAGTCCTGGGGGGAGCAATGAGCAGTTCTTC. The chain has TRBV12-3 or TRBV12-4 and TRBJ2-1; D possibly corresponds to TRBD2 (6 bases). The CDR3 covers 12 residues. The V end lost 9 bases, the J end lost 6 bases, and 12 bases lay between the germline ends.

The genes are TRBV2 and TRBJ2-5; D gene ambiguous. The CDR3 length is 14 residues. The ends were cut back, 6 bases at V and 0 bases at J, with 11 bases in the middle. CDR1 SNHLY and CDR2 FYNNEI come from the germline V gene. The CDR3 region has the DNA TGTGCCAGCAGGAGCCGAGACTACCAAGAGACCCAGTACTTC. Encoded protein: CASRSRDYQETQYF.

This clone was seen a single time. V usage is TRBV28 and J usage is TRBJ2-5; TRBD1 is a possible D gene (6 bases). This CDR3 spans 18 amino acids. CDR1 and CDR2 from the germline V gene are MDHEN and SYDVKM. Trimming took off 5 bases at V and 6 bases at J, with 28 bases between the two ends. For the CDR3, the DNA is TGTGCCAGCAGTCCCCCACAGGGAACTTTTTCGCCGGGAAAGACCCAGTACTTC. Its translation: CASSPPQGTFSPGKTQYF.

The rearrangement links TRBV29-1 to TRBJ2-3; TRBD1 is a possible D gene (6 bases). There are 11 residues in the CDR3. V was shortened by 8 bases and J by 6 bases, with 12 bases between the two germline ends. The germline gives CDR1 SQVTM, CDR2 ANQGSEA. The CDR3: CSYHRADTQYF. In nucleotides, the CDR3 is TGCAGCTACCACAGGGCCGATACGCAGTATTTT.

The chain employs TRBV18 and TRBJ1-1; D unresolved. The length of the CDR3 is 16 residues. V dropped 5 bases and J dropped 5 bases, with 21 bases sitting between them. From germline, CDR1 is KGHSH and CDR2 LQKENI. CDR3 sequence: CASSSGLNSMGTEAFF. CDR3 bases: TGTGCCAGCTCATCCGGACTCAACTCCATGGGAACTGAAGCTTTCTTT.

The chain employs TRBV18 and TRBJ2-1; D not resolved. The germline V gene encodes CDR1 KGHSH and CDR2 LQKENI. The germline V and J ends were trimmed by 4 bases and 10 bases, with 8 bases remaining between them. This CDR3 comprises 11 residues. In DNA form, the CDR3 reads TGTGCCAGCTCACTAAACAGAGAGCAGTTCTTC. Its translation: CASSLNREQFF.

V gene TRBV28 combines with J gene TRBJ1-1; a weak D match, TRBD1 (6 bases). V was clipped by 3 bases and J by 4 bases, with 15 bases between them. The CDR3 spans 15 residues. Germline V gene data show CDR1 as MDHEN and CDR2 as SYDVKM. The CDR3 DNA reads as TGTGCCAGCAGTTTCTTGCAGGGGTCGGGCACTGAAGCTTTCTTT. Translation gives CASSFLQGSGTEAFF.

The chain joins TRBV9 to TRBJ2-5; weak D call: TRBD2 (6 bases). CDR3 length equals 15 residues. Looked up from germline, CDR1 is SGDLS and CDR2 is YYNGEE. Trimming cost V 4 bases and J 2 bases, with 15 bases left between them. The CDR3 reads CASSPTVGTQETQYF. In nucleotides, the CDR3 is TGTGCCAGCAGCCCGACCGTAGGGACTCAAGAGACCCAGTACTTC.